Listed below are T cell receptor beta chains from one sample, sequenced in a study of T cell responses to AZD1222 COVID-19 vaccine. Profiling relied on immunoSEQ multiplex PCR, and the TCRdb table lists in-frame clones only, not all of them. The sample lists more than 150,000 clones, approximately 91% occurring once. The sequenced sample was peripheral blood, obtained on day 0 of AZD1222 vaccination. Source of these receptors: an adult in good health. The CDR3 runs from the conserved cysteine through the conserved F or W. A D gene is named only where the DNA matches it firmly. Clone size is not always given. Where it is, it says once, few, many or a class for expanded clones.

>TRBV12-2|-|TRBJ1-1|-
CASRLGGGTENTEAFF
TGTGCAAGTCGCTTAGGAGGCGGGACGGAGAACACTGAAGCTTTCTTT
>TRBV19|TRBD1|TRBJ2-3|-
CASSTGGPDTQYF
TGTGCCAGTAGTACAGGGGGCCCAGATACGCAGTATTTT
>TRBV7-8|-|TRBJ2-1|-
CASSLSASTFNEQFF
TGTGCCAGCAGCTTATCGGCTAGCACCTTTAATGAGCAGTTCTTC
>TRBV10-2|-|TRBJ2-7|-
CASSERRGGDSYEQYF
TGCGCCAGCAGTGAGAGGAGAGGGGGAGACTCCTACGAGCAGTACTTC
>TRBV5-6|-|TRBJ1-1|-
CASSSRAGTEAFF
TGTGCCAGCAGCTCGCGTGCCGGGACTGAAGCTTTCTTT
>TRBV7-9|-|TRBJ1-3|few
CASRASRQESGNTIYF
TGTGCCAGCCGCGCCTCCCGACAGGAGTCTGGAAACACCATATATTTT
>TRBV18|-|TRBJ2-7|-
CASSPSQQTYEQYF
TGTGCCAGCTCACCTTCGCAGCAGACCTACGAGCAGTACTTC
>TRBV28|TRBD1|TRBJ1-5|-
CASTKPTGANQPQHF
TGTGCCAGCACCAAACCCACAGGGGCGAATCAGCCCCAGCATTTT
>TRBV12-3/TRBV12-4|-|TRBJ1-4|few
CASSFFPNEKLFF
TGTGCCAGCAGTTTTTTCCCTAATGAAAAACTGTTTTTT
>TRBV9|TRBD1|TRBJ2-1|-
CASSPWTGGGNEQFF
TGTGCCAGCAGCCCTTGGACAGGGGGCGGAAATGAGCAGTTCTTC
>TRBV4-2|TRBD2|TRBJ2-7|-
CASSHGLAGEYEQYF
TGTGCCAGCAGCCATGGACTAGCGGGTGAATACGAGCAGTACTTC
>TRBV19|-|TRBJ1-1|-
CASSFRQENTEAFF
TGTGCCAGTAGTTTCCGACAGGAGAACACTGAAGCTTTCTTT
>TRBV9|-|TRBJ1-1|-
CASSVAISADRNTEAFF
TGTGCCAGCAGCGTAGCTATCAGCGCGGACAGGAACACTGAAGCTTTCTTT
>TRBV7-2|TRBD1|TRBJ1-3|once
CASSSRQGAGNTIYF
TGTGCCAGCAGCTCTCGACAGGGGGCTGGAAACACCATATATTTT
>TRBV7-9|-|TRBJ1-6|-
CASSLYGQDNSPLHF
TGTGCCAGCAGCTTATATGGGCAGGACAATTCACCCCTCCACTTT
>TRBV2|-|TRBJ2-5|-
CASGGQPQETQYF
TGTGCCAGCGGAGGACAGCCCCAAGAGACCCAGTACTTC
>TRBV12-3/TRBV12-4|TRBD1|TRBJ1-2|-
CASSLGQGDGYTF
TGTGCCAGCAGTTTAGGACAGGGGGATGGCTACACCTTC
>TRBV27|-|TRBJ1-5|-
CASSRITGYNQPQHF
TGTGCCAGCAGCAGAATAACAGGGTACAATCAGCCCCAGCATTTT
>TRBV28|-|TRBJ1-2|-
CASSFDRLYGYTF
TGTGCCAGCAGTTTCGACAGACTCTATGGCTACACCTTC
>TRBV4-3|-|TRBJ1-4|-
CASSQFLGATNEKLFF
TGCGCCAGCAGCCAATTTCTGGGGGCAACTAATGAAAAACTGTTTTTT
>TRBV15|-|TRBJ2-7|-
CATSAGQIAYEQYF
TGTGCCACCAGCGCAGGACAAATAGCCTACGAGCAGTACTTC
>TRBV7-9|-|TRBJ2-3|-
CASSPGTDTQYF
TGTGCCAGCAGCCCCGGGACAGATACGCAGTATTTT
>TRBV18|-|TRBJ2-5|-
CASSPNQETQYF
TGTGCCAGCTCACCAAACCAAGAGACCCAGTACTTC
>TRBV27|-|TRBJ2-3|-
CASSFAGLDTQYF
TGTGCCAGCAGTTTTGCGGGTTTAGATACGCAGTATTTT
>TRBV7-8|-|TRBJ1-5|-
CASSPQYQPQHF
TGTGCCAGCAGCCCCCAGTATCAGCCCCAGCATTTT
>TRBV6-2/TRBV6-3|-|TRBJ1-1|-
CASSYSPLLHGGTEAFF
TGTGCCAGCAGTTACTCCCCCCTCTTACACGGGGGCACTGAAGCTTTCTTT